This is a list of T cell receptor beta chains from one sample in a study of regulatory T cells in long-lasting Graves disease. TCRdb analysed the multiplex PCR reads with MiXCR anew, one entry per CDR3 protein. The repertoire has under 300,000 distinct CDR3 sequences, 20% of them found once; the top ten carry about 15%. The sample in question was peripheral blood mononuclear cells (PBMCs), obtained at new diagnosis, from a patient treated with antithyroid drugs. The receptors originated from a female donor with Graves disease. Each CDR3 is given with its conserved first and last residue.

V gene: TRBV5-5
J gene: TRBJ2-2
CDR3 protein: CASSLGTRNTGELFF

V gene: TRBV6-1
J gene: TRBJ1-1
CDR3 protein: CASSEEAGRFGEAFF

V gene: TRBV5-4
J gene: TRBJ2-3
CDR3 protein: CASSFYLDTQYF

V gene: TRBV20-1
J gene: TRBJ1-2
CDR3 protein: CSALGQLSGYTF

V gene: TRBV7-9
J gene: TRBJ2-1
CDR3 protein: CASSTLQGTSGRAVDEQFF

V gene: TRBV7-9
J gene: TRBJ1-5
CDR3 protein: CASSPDLKGSQHF

V gene: TRBV12-3/TRBV12-4
J gene: TRBJ2-7
CDR3 protein: CASSAAGWEQYF

V gene: TRBV2
J gene: TRBJ2-1
CDR3 protein: CASSDTGGGGNEQFF

V gene: TRBV20-1
J gene: TRBJ2-1
CDR3 protein: CSPRRGGARNEQFF

V gene: TRBV27
J gene: TRBJ2-3
CDR3 protein: CATGRGDTQYF

V gene: TRBV5-1
J gene: TRBJ2-3
CDR3 protein: CASRDKRTGHHTQYF

V gene: TRBV3-2
J gene: TRBJ2-3
CDR3 protein: CASSRGLAGDDGTQYF

V gene: TRBV12-3/TRBV12-4
J gene: TRBJ1-5
CDR3 protein: CASSSTFQPQHF

V gene: TRBV2
J gene: TRBJ2-5
CDR3 protein: CASSETSTGETQYF

V gene: TRBV20-1
J gene: TRBJ2-1
CDR3 protein: CSAMWTSWDEQFF

V gene: TRBV7-2
J gene: TRBJ1-2
CDR3 protein: CASSRRIRGHYGYTF

V gene: TRBV5-8
J gene: TRBJ2-5
CDR3 protein: CASSLGEARQETQYF

V gene: TRBV2
J gene: TRBJ1-6
CDR3 protein: CASKAEDSPLHF

V gene: TRBV7-9
J gene: TRBJ2-1
CDR3 protein: CASSLGVAANEQFF

V gene: TRBV6-5
J gene: TRBJ2-7
CDR3 protein: CASSYVTGVYEQYF

V gene: TRBV7-8
J gene: TRBJ2-3
CDR3 protein: CASSLAFPSTDTQYF

V gene: TRBV6-1
J gene: TRBJ1-6
CDR3 protein: CASSTRDGNSPLHF

V gene: TRBV6-2/TRBV6-3
J gene: TRBJ1-1
CDR3 protein: CASKSGGFPEAFF

V gene: TRBV12-3/TRBV12-4
J gene: TRBJ1-5
CDR3 protein: CASSLNSPRFGDQPQHF

V gene: TRBV29-1
J gene: TRBJ2-1
CDR3 protein: CSVVQEGSYNEQFF

V gene: TRBV15
J gene: TRBJ2-5
CDR3 protein: CATSRERGQETQYF

V gene: TRBV6-2/TRBV6-3
J gene: NA
CDR3 protein: CASGGSGRTYEQFF

V gene: TRBV7-9
J gene: TRBJ2-1
CDR3 protein: CASSSPWKQGDTYNEQFF

V gene: TRBV11-2
J gene: TRBJ1-2
CDR3 protein: CASSLHREGGYTF

V gene: TRBV3-1
J gene: TRBJ2-1
CDR3 protein: CASSSRRASSYNEQFF

V gene: TRBV7-3
J gene: TRBJ1-1
CDR3 protein: CASSLMGSMDHTEAFF

V gene: TRBV28
J gene: TRBJ2-5
CDR3 protein: CASTLGDSRLTETQYF

V gene: TRBV12-3/TRBV12-4
J gene: TRBJ2-1
CDR3 protein: CASSLGDEQFF

V gene: TRBV6-1
J gene: TRBJ1-1
CDR3 protein: CASSSGFAEAFF

V gene: TRBV14
J gene: TRBJ2-2
CDR3 protein: CASSQDILGYGELFF

V gene: TRBV6-1
J gene: TRBJ1-6
CDR3 protein: CASQDRISPLHF

V gene: TRBV7-8
J gene: TRBJ1-1
CDR3 protein: CASSQGEIAEAFF

V gene: TRBV3-1
J gene: TRBJ2-3
CDR3 protein: CASSSTARGRSTDTQYF

V gene: TRBV7-2
J gene: TRBJ2-2
CDR3 protein: CASSIRLAGGTGELFF

V gene: TRBV6-1
J gene: TRBJ1-1
CDR3 protein: CASRDRAYTEAFF

V gene: TRBV15
J gene: TRBJ2-7
CDR3 protein: CATSLGKGYEQYF

V gene: TRBV20-1
J gene: TRBJ1-1
CDR3 protein: CSAPRGVSTEAFF

V gene: TRBV11-2
J gene: TRBJ2-3
CDR3 protein: CASSLVRYTDTQYF